Following are 10 T cell receptor beta chains from one sample sequenced in a study of cytomegalovirus exposure and HLA in healthy donors. The PCR contained 60 Vbeta and 13 Jbeta primers. Sequencing used immunoSEQ multiplex PCR; TCRdb keeps in-frame clones, though not all of them. Here the sample table reports about 200,000 clones. The sequenced sample consisted of PBMCs. The receptors come from a girl aged 2 to 9 in good health and CMV-seropositive.

This chain uses TRBV9 with TRBJ2-3, with 8 positions matching TRBD2. Germline CDR1 is SGDLS and CDR2 is YYNGEE. The CDR3 loop spans 15 amino acids. V trimming: 1 base; J trimming: 2 bases; junction bases outside the gene matches: 3. As DNA, the CDR3 is TGTGCCAGCAGCGTAAGTAGCGGGATCACAGATACGCAGTATTTT. It specifies CASSVSSGITDTQYF.

V gene TRBV7-2 combines with J gene TRBJ2-5; 7 bases are a match to TRBD2. The V gene's germline CDR1 is SGHTA and CDR2 FQGNSA. V was clipped by 4 bases and J by 4 bases; unmatched bases: 12. The CDR3 covers 16 residues. CDR3 region: CASSSRLSGKRETQYF. The CDR3 DNA reads TGTGCCAGCAGCTCTCGGTTAAGCGGGAAAAGAGAGACCCAGTACTTC.

The chain carries TRBV30 and TRBJ2-5; D remains unclear. The CDR3 contains 12 residues. The V and J ends lost 1 base and 5 bases respectively, with 8 bases between them. Germline V lookup: CDR1 GTSNPN, CDR2 SVGIG (reference sequence). The CDR3 protein is CAWSGQRETQYF. The CDR3 region has the DNA TGTGCCTGGAGTGGGCAGAGGGAGACCCAGTACTTC.

This chain joins TRBV28 and TRBJ1-2, with 9 bases fitting TRBD1. Germline lookup yields CDR1 MDHEN and CDR2 SYDVKM. The length of the CDR3 is 14 residues. CDR3 residues: CAHQVRDRAYGYTF. CDR3 nucleotide sequence: TGTGCTCACCAAGTCCGGGACAGGGCATATGGCTACACCTTC.

The chain combines TRBV4-2 with TRBJ1-2; D is perhaps TRBD1 (5 bases). There are 15 residues in the CDR3. The V gene lost 1 base and the J gene lost 7 bases, with 16 bases spanning the gap. Germline V gene sequence: CDR1 LGHNA, CDR2 YNFKEQ. The CDR3 loop is CASSQAYFWTSGYTF. The CDR3 coding sequence is TGTGCCAGCAGCCAAGCGTATTTCTGGACAAGTGGCTACACCTTC.

The genes are TRBV29-1 and TRBJ2-3; 8 nucleotides align to TRBD2. The CDR3 has 16 amino acids. The germline CDR1 and CDR2 sequences are SQVTM and ANQGSEA. The J segment lost 3 bases and the V segment lost 4 bases, leaving 12 bases of the junction unmatched. Here the CDR3 DNA reads TGCAGCGTTGCTGGGATGGAGAGCGGGAGTACAGATACGCAGTATTTT. Encoded protein: CSVAGMESGSTDTQYF.

CDR3 coding DNA: TGTGCCAGCCAAGAGGCCCATGGGCTAGCGGGGGTCGGTGAGCAGTACTTC. Its protein product is CASQEAHGLAGVGEQYF. This chain joins TRBV25-1 and TRBJ2-5; 10 nucleotides align to TRBD2. CDR1 MGHDK and CDR2 SYGVNS come from the germline V gene. V was pared by 8 bases and J by 11 bases, with 23 bases of the junction left unmatched. CDR3 length equals 17 residues. The full variable domain, completed using reference TRBV25-1 and TRBJ2-5, is EADIYQTPRYLVIGTGKKITLECSQTMGHDKMYWYQQDPGMELHLIHYSYGVNSTEKGDLSSESTVSRIRTEHFPLTLESARPSHTSQYLCASQEAHGLAGVGEQYFGPGTRLLVL.

This sequence joins TRBV27 and TRBJ2-2; TRBD1 matches 10 bases. Per germline, CDR1 MNHEY and CDR2 SMNVEV (reference sequence). This CDR3 has 16 amino acids. V lost 5 bases, J lost 3 bases, and 6 bases stayed unmatched. CDR3 sequence: CASSLPDRGDTGELFF. In nucleotides, the CDR3 is TGTGCCAGCAGTCTTCCGGACAGGGGGGACACCGGGGAGCTGTTTTTT.

The V call is TRBV6-1, the J call TRBJ2-7; 8 nucleotides line up with TRBD2. The V gene end was trimmed by 0 bases and the J gene end by 4 bases; junction bases not matched to a gene: 11. Germline V gives CDR1 MNHNS, CDR2 SASEGT. The CDR3 has 17 amino acids. Written as DNA, the CDR3 is TGTGCCAGCAGTGAAGCGCGTACTAGCGGACTGTTATACGAGCAGTACTTC. Translation: CASSEARTSGLLYEQYF.

The chain carries TRBV7-9 and TRBJ2-5, with D maybe TRBD2 (6 bases). V was pared by 3 bases and J by 1 base, with 9 bases between. Germline V lookup: CDR1 SEHNR, CDR2 FQNEAQ (reference sequence). This CDR3 comprises 14 residues. CDR3 region: CASSFGRSQETQYF. CDR3 bases: TGTGCCAGCAGCTTTGGGAGGAGCCAAGAGACCCAGTACTTC. The whole variable domain, remainder taken from reference TRBV7-9 and TRBJ2-5, is DTGVSQNPRHKITKRGQNVTFRCDPISEHNRLYWYRQTLGQGPEFLTYFQNEAQLEKSRLLSDRFSAERPKGSFSTLEIQRTEQGDSAMYLCASSFGRSQETQYFGPGTRLLVL.